This TCR beta chain was documented in a study of blood T cell dynamics during melanoma immunotherapy (dated by TCRdb to about 2020). Notes on the research overall: All patients had metastatic melanoma and were given first-line pembrolizumab or nivolumab plus ipilimumab as standard of care in the United Kingdom. To find early correlates of response, the study profiled the peripheral T cell receptor repertoires of patients with metastatic melanoma both before and after one cycle of checkpoint inhibitor therapy. The training cohort consisted of consecutive patients, while an additional independent group of patients from the same centre was pooled to form an external validation set.

Every bulk PBMC sample was loaded with the same fixed amount of 350 ng of DNA. TCR beta CDR3 sequences were amplified from genomic DNA with the immunoSEQ TCRb Assay kit following manufacturer instructions. The KAPA Library Quantification Kit for Illumina platforms was used to quantify the pooled libraries by qPCR. Pooled libraries were clustered at 0.6-1.1 pM and sequenced on an Illumina NextSeq 500. Processing in the source paper ran as follows. Analysis of the TCR data relied on immunoSEQ ANALYZER and the R LymphoSeq package. A rearrangement efficiency score was calculated as productive divided by the sum of productive and non-productive CDR3 sequences. Within each patient, timepoints were compared pairwise for clonality, measured with the Gini coefficient, and for diversity, measured with the Renyi index at alpha=1. Clonal relatedness used an edit distance of 3, and repertoire similarity used the Bhattacharyya coefficient, both computed in LymphoSeq. To classify response, a linear discriminant analysis based on week-3 changes in clonality and diversity was built with the R MASS and caret packages. TCRdb re-hosts the immuneACCESS table, in-frame sequences only. Its copies lack some clones; in the studies checked, an unresolved V gene accounts for under half of them, and the cause for the rest is not known. From that table come the V and J calls and clone size; the DNA was used to work out D and trimming. The table for this sample lists 4,500 to 6,000 clones; about 90% of them were counted only once. Around 35% of the sample belongs to the ten largest clones.

Spanning cysteine to phenylalanine, the CDR3 consists of 16 amino acids. Only CDR3 DNA remains: 48 bases, in frame from the first base. The germline V gene (reference sequence) sets CDR1 to SGHKS and CDR2 to YYEKEE. V sheds 1 base and J sheds 0 bases, leaving 11 bases between their ends. Overall study results and their limits: The relatively small sample size was acknowledged as a potential limitation on generalization of the results. The study was unable to establish whether the T cell clones driving the repertoire changes were melanoma-specific or instead reflected general immune activation. A bifurcated reorganization of the PBMC repertoire at W3, with increased clonality or increased diversity, was observed in patients who later achieved disease control, unlike in progressors.

The time point label for this specimen denotes: pre-treatment baseline. Blood samples were taken at two points: before treatment (T0) and at week 3 (W3), which came after the first cycle of checkpoint blockade. Except for two patients with rapid clinical progression, response was assessed 12 weeks after the first infusion by RECIST 1.1; disease control meant complete response, partial response or stable disease. Patients were excluded for prior systemic cancer treatment, concomitant immunosuppressant therapy or synchronous other active malignancies. Both bulk PBMC and plasma cell-free DNA were sequenced for TCR beta so that circulating cells and T cell turnover could be tracked. Lymphoprep and SepMate tubes were used to isolate PBMC from blood, and red cell lysis was then performed. DNA from PBMC and sorted T cell subsets was extracted with QIAamp DNA Blood Mini kits. As concerns this clone: The antigen this receptor binds is unknown. The input lacks base qualities; no much larger clone sits a single base away.

Recombination connected TRBV5-5 to TRBJ2-1, with the D gene call left open. Here the sequenced sample was blood, taken from a patient treated with checkpoint blockade. The receptor comes from a human donor with melanoma. CDR3 region: CASSLLVEISYNEQFF. The DNA is as follows: TGTGCCAGCAGCTTGCTGGTGGAGATCTCCTACAATGAGCAGTTCTTC.